The T cell receptor (beta chain) described here comes from a study of T cells in women clearing cervical HPV infection. In the study overall: Women with histologically confirmed HPV16-related CIN3 or worse, 2 with invasive cancer, served as cases. Study-wide points: Cases and controls were distinguished at AUC about 0.79 by richness and V genes. Each sample's T-cell count was unknown, possibly confounding richness.

Remarks on this clone: The antigen is unknown. Read data end 3 residues before the CDR3 end; the end is taken from the germline J gene.

Prevalent HPV16 infections were excluded; only incident single HPV16 infections included. Assay used: immunoSEQ multiplex PCR; TCRdb lists only in-frame clones, some missing. This specimen shows around 39,000 clones; the ten leading clones hold 1.5% to 2%. Germline CDR1 SGHTA, CDR2 FQGNSA. There are 16 residues in the CDR3. V dropped 0 bases and J dropped 5 bases, with 14 bases sitting between them. The sequence was collected from a woman between 18 and 69 years old with a cervical HPV16 infection that either progressed to CIN3+ or cleared (not recorded which). Source material: blood buffy coat. The V and J genes are TRBV7-2 and TRBJ2-1, with a weak D call TRBD1 (6 bases). The CDR3 here is CASSLAPAGVNNEQFF. The part of the CDR3 DNA that was read is TGTGCCAGCAGCTTAGCCCCGGCAGGGGTCAACAATGAG.